This T cell receptor (beta chain) was found in a study of siplizumab effects on memory and regulatory T cells. Only in-frame clones appear in the TCRdb table, and some are missing; sequencing was by immunoSEQ multiplex PCR. Altogether 94,000 or so clones are present, roughly 96% being singletons, with the ten largest covering around 0.03%. The germline V and J ends were trimmed by 4 bases and 2 bases, with 12 bases remaining between them. The CDR3 totals 14 residues. Germline loops: CDR1 SGDLS, CDR2 YYNGEE. Study-level points and caveats: Many proliferating CD4+ or CD8+ clones remained unclassified. Roughly 75-96% of them could not be assigned either a naive or a memory phenotype. Naive T cells looked more diverse than memory cells, and they looked like major contributors to the alloresponse. Siplizumab brought about a significant reduction in alloreactive sequences traceable to unstimulated CD4+ memory cells. Alloreactive clones mapping to unstimulated subsets formed only a minor fraction.

As for this clone: Antigen: not known.

The TCR comes from a human donor in good health. The sample taken for sequencing was naive CD4+ T cells sorted from blood. The gene calls are TRBV9 and TRBJ2-5; a possible D gene is TRBD1 (5 bases). The CDR3 bases are TGTGCCAGCAGCACCCGACAGAGTCAAGAGACCCAGTACTTC. Protein: CASSTRQSQETQYF.